Included here is one T cell receptor beta chain sequence, with context. Antigen unknown. Unique molecular identifiers were built into the TCRbeta library. In TCRdb, the PCR reads were re-called with MiXCR into one record per CDR3 protein. Here the sample spans about 980,000 distinct CDR3 sequences, under 30% being singletons. These data belong to a study of T-cell reconstitution after alpha-beta-depleted transplantation in children. Study-level points and caveats: Surviving recipient T cells and intrathymic progenitors accounted for some patients' high TCRbeta diversity at day 60. It was reported that alpha-beta T cells came from several hundred expanded graft clones (about two months after transplant). After one year, T-cell counts and TCRbeta diversity mostly came from new T cells.

The starting material was PBMCs, mostly from graft donor cells, obtained 360 days after TCRalphabeta/CD19-depleted stem cell transplant. The clonotype comes from a boy younger than two who had a stem cell transplant for SCID, so the T cells may come from the graft donor.

CDR3 DNA sequence: TGCAGTGCGCGGACAGGGGTCCACGAGCAGTACTTC. Amino acids: CSARTGVHEQYF. The chain uses TRBV20-1 and TRBJ2-7; 9 bases map to TRBD1. V gave up 6 bases and J gave up 5 bases; unmatched junction bases: 5. The CDR3 sequence is 12 residues long. Germline V gene sequence: CDR1 DFQATT, CDR2 SNEGSKA (reference sequence).